This is a list of T cell receptor beta chains from one sample in a study of T cells in Graves' hyperthyroidism and ophthalmopathy. MiXCR was run by TCRdb on the multiplex PCR reads, yielding one entry per CDR3 protein. The profile shows about 720,000 distinct CDR3 sequences, roughly 20% of them singletons. The sample consisted of blood. These receptors originate from a woman aged 50 to 60 with Graves' hyperthyroidism that later progressed to Graves' ophthalmopathy. Each CDR3 is given with its conserved first and last residue.

V gene	J gene	CDR3 protein
TRBV3-1	TRBJ1-5	CASSQGGRGTAQHF
TRBV20-1	TRBJ2-3	CSAPREAGYTDTQYF
TRBV7-9	TRBJ2-3	CASSLDYSTDTQYF
TRBV3-1	TRBJ2-6	CASSPPVRGGLAGANVLTF
TRBV27	TRBJ2-3	CASSFWDRRTDTQYF
TRBV20-1	TRBJ2-7	CSAKTGGVSYEQYF
TRBV6-1	TRBJ2-5	CASVQLAGGGETQYF
TRBV10-3	TRBJ1-2	CAISESGRGDYGYTF
TRBV12-3/TRBV12-4	TRBJ1-6	CASSFEESPLHF
TRBV7-9	TRBJ2-7	CASSLDWLPYEQYF
TRBV9	TRBJ1-1	CGSSFNSENTEAFF
TRBV7-9	TRBJ2-1	CASGGANYNEQFF
TRBV12-3/TRBV12-4	TRBJ2-1	CASDSIDNEQFF
TRBV2	TRBJ2-7	CASNAVGVYEQYF
TRBV27	TRBJ1-1	CASSKNRVGHTEAFF
TRBV5-1	TRBJ2-3	CASSLEGDESTDTQYF
TRBV11-2	TRBJ2-1	CASSSILAGKGNEQFF
TRBV3-1	TRBJ2-3	CASSQASGPTDTQYF
TRBV12-3/TRBV12-4	TRBJ1-1	CASSRGREAFF